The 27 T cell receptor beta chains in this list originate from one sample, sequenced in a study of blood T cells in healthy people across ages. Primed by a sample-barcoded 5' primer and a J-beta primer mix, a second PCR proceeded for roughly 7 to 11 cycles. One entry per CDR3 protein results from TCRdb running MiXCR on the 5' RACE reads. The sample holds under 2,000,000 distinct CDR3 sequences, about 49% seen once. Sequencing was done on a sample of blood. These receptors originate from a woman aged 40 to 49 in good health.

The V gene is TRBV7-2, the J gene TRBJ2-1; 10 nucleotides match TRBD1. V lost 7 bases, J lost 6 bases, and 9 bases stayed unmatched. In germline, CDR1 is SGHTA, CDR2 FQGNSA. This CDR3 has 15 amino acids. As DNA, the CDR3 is TGTGCCAGCAACCGACGGGGGACAGGGGCCAATGAGCAGTTCTTC. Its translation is CASNRRGTGANEQFF.

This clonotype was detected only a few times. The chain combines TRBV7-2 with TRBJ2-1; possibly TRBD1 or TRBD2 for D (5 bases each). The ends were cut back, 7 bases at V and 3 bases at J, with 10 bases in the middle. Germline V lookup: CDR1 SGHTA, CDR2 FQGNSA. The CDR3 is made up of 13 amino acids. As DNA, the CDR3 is TGTGCCAGCATCGAGGGGTTCTACAATGAGCAGTTCTTC. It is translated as CASIEGFYNEQFF.

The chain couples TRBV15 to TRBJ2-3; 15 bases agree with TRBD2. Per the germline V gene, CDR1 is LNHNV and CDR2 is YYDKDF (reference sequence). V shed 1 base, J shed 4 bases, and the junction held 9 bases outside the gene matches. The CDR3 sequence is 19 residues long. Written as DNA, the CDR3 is TGTGCCACCAGCAGAGTTCCCGGACTAGCGGGGGGGTTGGCAGATACGCAGTATTTT. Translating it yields CATSRVPGLAGGLADTQYF.

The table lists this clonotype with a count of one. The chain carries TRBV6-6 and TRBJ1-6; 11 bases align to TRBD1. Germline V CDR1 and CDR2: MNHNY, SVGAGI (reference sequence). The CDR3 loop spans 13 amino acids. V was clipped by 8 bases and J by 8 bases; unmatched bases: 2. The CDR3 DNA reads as TGTGCCAGCGGGGACAGGGGGGATTCACCCCTCCACTTT. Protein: CASGDRGDSPLHF.

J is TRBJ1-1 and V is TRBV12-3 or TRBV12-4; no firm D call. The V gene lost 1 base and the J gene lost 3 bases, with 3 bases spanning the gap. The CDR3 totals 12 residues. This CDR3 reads CASSLDDTEAFF. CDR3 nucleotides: TGTGCCAGCAGTTTAGACGACACTGAAGCTTTCTTT.

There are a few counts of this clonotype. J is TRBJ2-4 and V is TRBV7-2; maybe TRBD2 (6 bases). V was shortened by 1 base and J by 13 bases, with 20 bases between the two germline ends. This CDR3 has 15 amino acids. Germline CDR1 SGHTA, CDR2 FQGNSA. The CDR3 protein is CASSLGAGILPRQYF. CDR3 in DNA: TGTGCCAGCAGCTTAGGGGCGGGAATACTACCGCGGCAGTACTTC.

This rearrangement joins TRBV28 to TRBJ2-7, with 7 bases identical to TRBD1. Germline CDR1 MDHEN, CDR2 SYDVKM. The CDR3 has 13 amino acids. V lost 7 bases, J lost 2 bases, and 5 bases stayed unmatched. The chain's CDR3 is CASTQGTAYEQYF. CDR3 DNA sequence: TGTGCCAGCACTCAAGGGACAGCCTACGAGCAGTACTTC.

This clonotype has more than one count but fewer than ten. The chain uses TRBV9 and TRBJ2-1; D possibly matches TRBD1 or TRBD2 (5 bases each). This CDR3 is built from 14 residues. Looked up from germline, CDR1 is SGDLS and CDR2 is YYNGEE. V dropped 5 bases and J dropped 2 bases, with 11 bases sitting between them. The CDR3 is CASRAGSTYNEQFF. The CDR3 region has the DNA TGTGCCAGCAGGGCAGGGAGCACCTACAATGAGCAGTTCTTC. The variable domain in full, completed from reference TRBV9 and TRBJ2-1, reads DSGVTQTPKHLITATGQRVTLRCSPRSGDLSVYWYQQSLDQGLQFLIQYYNGEERAKGNILERFSAQQFPDLHSELNLSSLELGDSALYFCASRAGSTYNEQFFGPGTRLTVL.

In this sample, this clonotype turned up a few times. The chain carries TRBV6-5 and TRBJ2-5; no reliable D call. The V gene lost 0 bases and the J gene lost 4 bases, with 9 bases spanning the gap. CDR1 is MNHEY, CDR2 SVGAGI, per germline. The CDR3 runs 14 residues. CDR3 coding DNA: TGTGCCAGCAGTTACTCGCTAGGTCCAGAGACCCAGTACTTC. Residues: CASSYSLGPETQYF.

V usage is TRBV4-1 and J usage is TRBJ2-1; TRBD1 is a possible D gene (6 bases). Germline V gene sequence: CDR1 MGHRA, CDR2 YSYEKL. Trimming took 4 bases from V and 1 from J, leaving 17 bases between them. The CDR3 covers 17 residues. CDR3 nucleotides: TGCGCCAGCAGCCCCACGGGACATCGCCTTTCCTACAATGAGCAGTTCTTC. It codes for CASSPTGHRLSYNEQFF.

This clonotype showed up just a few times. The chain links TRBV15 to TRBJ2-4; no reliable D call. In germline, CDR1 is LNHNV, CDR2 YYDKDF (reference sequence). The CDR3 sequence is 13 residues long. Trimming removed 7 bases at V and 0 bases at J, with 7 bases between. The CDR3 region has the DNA TGTGCCACCAAACATAGAGCCAAAAACATTCAGTACTTC. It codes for CATKHRAKNIQYF.

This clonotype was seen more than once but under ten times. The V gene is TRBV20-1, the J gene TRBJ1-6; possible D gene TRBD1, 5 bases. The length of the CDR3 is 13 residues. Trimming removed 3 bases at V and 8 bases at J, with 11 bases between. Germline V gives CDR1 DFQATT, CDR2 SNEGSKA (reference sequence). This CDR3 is CSARRDGDSPLHF. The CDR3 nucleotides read TGCAGTGCTAGGAGGGACGGTGATTCACCCCTCCACTTT.

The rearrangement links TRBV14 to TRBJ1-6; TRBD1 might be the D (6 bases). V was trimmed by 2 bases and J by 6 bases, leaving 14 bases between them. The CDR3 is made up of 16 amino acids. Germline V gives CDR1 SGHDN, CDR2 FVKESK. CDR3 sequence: CASSQLQGWGNSPLHF. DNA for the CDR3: TGTGCCAGCAGCCAACTTCAGGGGTGGGGTAATTCACCCCTCCACTTT.

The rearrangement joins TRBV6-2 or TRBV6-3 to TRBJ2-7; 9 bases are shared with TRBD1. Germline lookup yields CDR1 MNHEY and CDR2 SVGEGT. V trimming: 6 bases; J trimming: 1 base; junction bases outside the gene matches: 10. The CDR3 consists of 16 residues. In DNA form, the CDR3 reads TGTGCCAGCAGAGACTACCGGGACAGGGATTCCTACGAGCAGTACTTC. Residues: CASRDYRDRDSYEQYF.

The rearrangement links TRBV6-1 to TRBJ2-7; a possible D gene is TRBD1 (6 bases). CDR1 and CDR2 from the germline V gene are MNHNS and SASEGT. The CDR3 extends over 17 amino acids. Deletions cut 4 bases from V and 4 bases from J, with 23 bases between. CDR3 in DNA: TGTGCCAGCAGTGTTCTACCGCAGGGGCCCGATCTTTACGAGCAGTACTTC. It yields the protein CASSVLPQGPDLYEQYF.

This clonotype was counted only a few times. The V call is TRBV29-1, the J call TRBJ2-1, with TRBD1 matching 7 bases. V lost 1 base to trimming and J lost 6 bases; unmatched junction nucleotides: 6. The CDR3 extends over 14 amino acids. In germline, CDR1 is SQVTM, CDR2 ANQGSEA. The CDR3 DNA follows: TGCAGCGTTGAAGGACAGGGAAGGCTCAATGAGCAGTTCTTC. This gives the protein CSVEGQGRLNEQFF.

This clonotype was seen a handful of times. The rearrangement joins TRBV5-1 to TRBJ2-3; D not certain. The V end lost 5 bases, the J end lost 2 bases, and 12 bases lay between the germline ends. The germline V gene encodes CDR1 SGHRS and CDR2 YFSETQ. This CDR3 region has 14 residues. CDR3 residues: CASRGLSSTDTQYF. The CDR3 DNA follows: TGCGCCAGCAGAGGGTTATCCTCCACAGATACGCAGTATTTT.

The CDR3 is CAISEGQGASPEQYF. CDR3 bases: TGTGCCATCAGTGAGGGACAGGGGGCTAGTCCCGAGCAGTACTTC. The chain couples TRBV10-3 to TRBJ2-7, with 11 bases aligning to TRBD1. Germline-derived CDR1 and CDR2 are ENHRY and SYGVKD. With V trimmed by 2 bases and J by 6 bases, 6 bases remained unmatched. This CDR3 spans 15 amino acids.

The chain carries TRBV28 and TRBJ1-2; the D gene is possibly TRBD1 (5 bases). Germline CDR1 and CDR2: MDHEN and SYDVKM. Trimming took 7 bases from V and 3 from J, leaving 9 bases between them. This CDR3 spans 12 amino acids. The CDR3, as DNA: TGTGCCAGCATGGGGACTGACTATGGCTACACCTTC. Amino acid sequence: CASMGTDYGYTF.

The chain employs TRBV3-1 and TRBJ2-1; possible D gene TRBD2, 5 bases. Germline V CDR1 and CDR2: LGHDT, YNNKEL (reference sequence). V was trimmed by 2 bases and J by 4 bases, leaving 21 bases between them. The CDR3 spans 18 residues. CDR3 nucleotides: TGTGCCAGCAGCCAACCTGGACTCCGAGGTACAACATACAATGAGCAGTTCTTC. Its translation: CASSQPGLRGTTYNEQFF.

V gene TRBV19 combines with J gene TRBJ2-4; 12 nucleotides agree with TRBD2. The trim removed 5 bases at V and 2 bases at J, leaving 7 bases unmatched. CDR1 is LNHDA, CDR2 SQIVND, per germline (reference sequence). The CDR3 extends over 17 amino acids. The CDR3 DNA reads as TGTGCCAGTAGTCGATACCTAGCGGGGGGGCCCAAAAACATTCAGTACTTC. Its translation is CASSRYLAGGPKNIQYF.

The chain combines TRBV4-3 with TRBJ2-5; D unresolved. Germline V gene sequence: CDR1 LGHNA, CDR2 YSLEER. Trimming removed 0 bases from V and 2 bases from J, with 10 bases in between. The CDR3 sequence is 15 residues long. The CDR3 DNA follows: TGCGCCAGCAGCCAAGATTTGGCAAATCAAGAGACCCAGTACTTC. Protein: CASSQDLANQETQYF.

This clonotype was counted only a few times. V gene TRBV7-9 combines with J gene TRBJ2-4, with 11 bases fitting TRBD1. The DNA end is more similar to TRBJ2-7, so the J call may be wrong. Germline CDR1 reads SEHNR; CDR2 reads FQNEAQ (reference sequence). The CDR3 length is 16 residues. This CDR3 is CASSLGGGQGDAEQYF. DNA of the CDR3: TGTGCCAGCAGCTTAGGCGGGGGACAGGGGGATGCCGAGCAGTACTTC.

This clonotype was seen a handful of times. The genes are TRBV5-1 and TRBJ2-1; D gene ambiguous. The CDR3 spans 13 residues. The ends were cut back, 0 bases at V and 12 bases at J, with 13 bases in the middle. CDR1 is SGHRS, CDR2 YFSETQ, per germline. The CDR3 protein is CASSLEPVSMQFF. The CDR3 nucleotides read TGCGCCAGCAGCTTGGAACCCGTCTCGATGCAGTTCTTC.

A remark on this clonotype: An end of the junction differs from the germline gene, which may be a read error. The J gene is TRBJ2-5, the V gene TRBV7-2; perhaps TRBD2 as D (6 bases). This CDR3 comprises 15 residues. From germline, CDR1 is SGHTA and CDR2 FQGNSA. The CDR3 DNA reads TGCGCCAGCTCAACCTTACTTCGGAGCGGGGAGACCCAGTACTTC. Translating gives CASSTLLRSGETQYF.

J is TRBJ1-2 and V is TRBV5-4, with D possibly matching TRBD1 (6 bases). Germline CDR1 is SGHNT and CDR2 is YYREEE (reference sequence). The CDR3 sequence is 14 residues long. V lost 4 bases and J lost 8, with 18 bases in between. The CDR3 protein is CASSRPTTGIGYTF. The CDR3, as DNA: TGTGCCAGCAGCCGTCCCACCACAGGGATCGGCTACACCTTC.

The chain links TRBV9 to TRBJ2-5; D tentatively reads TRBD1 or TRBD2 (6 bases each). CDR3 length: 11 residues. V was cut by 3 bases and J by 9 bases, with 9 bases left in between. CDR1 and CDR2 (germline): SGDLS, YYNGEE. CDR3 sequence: CASSAGAAQYF. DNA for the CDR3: TGTGCCAGCAGCGCGGGGGCGGCCCAGTACTTC. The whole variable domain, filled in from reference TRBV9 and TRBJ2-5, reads DSGVTQTPKHLITATGQRVTLRCSPRSGDLSVYWYQQSLDQGLQFLIQYYNGEERAKGNILERFSAQQFPDLHSELNLSSLELGDSALYFCASSAGAAQYFGPGTRLLVL.